Each of the 30 T cell receptor beta chains below was sequenced from the same sample in a study of tumor-infiltrating lymphocytes in primary liver carcinoma. Without any cell sorting, about 19-32 mg of bulk tissue yielded co-extracted RNA and DNA. Starting from around 0.45 ug of total RNA, TCR beta cDNA was produced with a primer in the constant region. Investigators got TCR beta libraries out of three nested multiplex PCR rounds, done with slightly modified ARM-PCR. Amplification in the first two PCR rounds was performed using TRBV1-TRBV30 forward primers and a C-beta reverse primer for approximately 10 cycles each. Each CDR3 protein is one row after TCRdb ran MiXCR on the multiplex PCR reads. The table lists more than 95,000 distinct CDR3 sequences, approximately 80% of them singletons, with about a fifth in the top ten. The sample consisted of liver tumor tissue from sampling region 3. Subset here: tumor region T3, left-lateral pole. These receptors came from a man aged 40-49 years with primary liver carcinoma and hepatitis B virus infection.

For this clonotype: Since a much larger clone is just one base distant, this may be a read error. The CDR3 DNA reads as TGTGCCAGCAGCTCACAGGAAGATTATAATTCACCCCTCCACTTT. Translation gives CASSSQEDYNSPLHF. The rearrangement links TRBV28 to TRBJ1-6; D may be TRBD1 (5 bases). Germline CDR1 MDHEN, CDR2 SYDVKM. Trimming pared 6 bases from V and 4 bases from J, leaving 13 bases between. The CDR3 covers 15 residues.

This clonotype appeared a single time. The conserved closing phenylalanine or tryptophan is absent in this CDR3, likely reflecting a read error. This chain connects TRBV5-1 to TRBJ2-1; perhaps TRBD2 as D (6 bases). CDR3 length equals 17 residues. The V gene lost 0 bases and the J gene lost 0 bases, with 13 bases spanning the gap. The V gene's germline CDR1 is SGHRS and CDR2 YFSETQ. The CDR3 is CASSLDIAVSSYNEQFL. CDR3 DNA: TGCGCCAGCAGCTTGGATATAGCGGTGAGCTCCTACAATGAGCAGTTCCTC.

The V gene is TRBV7-8, the J gene TRBJ2-1; perhaps TRBD2 as D (5 bases). The CDR3 covers 14 residues. Germline V gene data show CDR1 as SGHVS and CDR2 as FQNEAQ. V lost 8 bases, J lost 7 bases, and 18 bases lay in between. This CDR3 reads CASLLAGRGNEQFF. The CDR3 nucleotides read TGTGCCAGCCTCCTAGCCGGCCGCGGGAATGAGCAGTTCTTC.

This clonotype was counted a single time. A read error may produce the germline difference seen at one junction end. The chain carries TRBV7-8 and TRBJ2-5, with 7 bases fitting TRBD1. Germline V gene lookup returns CDR1 SGHVS and CDR2 FQNEAQ. The CDR3 runs to 16 residues. CDR3 nucleotide sequence: TGTGCCAGCAGCTTGGTAAGGACAGGCTTACGAGAGACCCGGTACTTC. Translated, it gives CASSLVRTGLRETRYF.

About this clonotype itself: Mismatch with germline at one junction end may stem from a read error. The chain is built from TRBV5-6 and TRBJ2-5, with D possibly matching TRBD1 (5 bases). CDR1 and CDR2 from the germline V gene are SGHDT and YYEEEE. This CDR3 has 15 residues. This chain's CDR3 is CASSFPDMGLQTQYF. The CDR3 coding sequence is TGTGCCAGCAGCTTTCCGGACATGGGGCTCCAGACACAGTACTTC.

On this clonotype: This may be a read error: a much more frequent sequence differs by one nucleotide. The J gene is TRBJ2-7, the V gene TRBV7-8, with 7 bases lining up with TRBD2. CDR3 length equals 15 residues. The germline CDR1 and CDR2 sequences are SGHVS and FQNEAQ. CDR3 loop: CASSFQRDYHNDQYF. In DNA form, the CDR3 reads TGTGCCAGCAGCTTCCAGCGGGACTACCATAACGACCAGTACTTC.

This clonotype was counted a few times. At one end, the junction sequence differs from germline, possibly due to a read error. The chain carries TRBV6-2 or TRBV6-3 and TRBJ2-1; D gene uncertain. This CDR3 is 14 amino acids long. From germline, CDR1 is MNHEY and CDR2 SVGEGT. CDR3 amino acids: CAGSYSTNPYDQVF. CDR3 in DNA: TGTGCCGGTAGTTACTCTACGAATCCATACGACCAAGTCTTC.

This chain links TRBV5-1 with TRBJ2-3, with D perhaps matching TRBD2 (6 bases). The V and J ends lost 9 bases and 2 bases respectively, with 19 bases between them. Germline CDR1 reads SGHRS; CDR2 reads YFSETQ. The CDR3 covers 15 residues. CDR3 loop: CAIKAPGLNTDTQYF. Here the CDR3 DNA reads TGCGCCATCAAAGCCCCGGGACTTAACACAGATACGCAGTATTTT.

Regarding this clonotype: At one end the junction does not follow the germline gene, possibly because of a read error. The chain uses TRBV12-3 or TRBV12-4 and TRBJ1-5, with D perhaps matching TRBD1 (5 bases). The CDR3 is 15 amino acids. CDR3 in DNA: TGTCCCAGTAGTTTAGCCCAGGGCCCTAATCAGCCCCAGCATTTT. Its translation is CPSSLAQGPNQPQHF.

Concerning this clonotype: The junction departs from the called germline gene at one end, perhaps through a read error. This chain's CDR3 is CANSHGVDPNSIQYF. The CDR3 region has the DNA TGTGCCAACAGCCATGGCGTGGATCCCAATAGCATTCAGTACTTC. The rearrangement joins TRBV4-2 to TRBJ2-4; D is uncertain. This CDR3 has 15 residues. Germline V gene lookup returns CDR1 LGHNA and CDR2 YNFKEQ.

The count of this clonotype is one. This may be a read error: a much more frequent sequence differs by one nucleotide. V usage is TRBV7-2 and J usage is TRBJ2-4; 7 positions agree with TRBD1. Unmatched junction bases numbered 9, after V lost 4 bases and J lost 0 bases. CDR3 length equals 17 residues. The germline V gene has CDR1 SGHTA and CDR2 FQGNSA. The DNA for the CDR3 is TGTGCCAGCAGCTGTTACAGGGGAACCATAGCCAAAAACATTCAGTACTTC. Its translation: CASSCYRGTIAKNIQYF.

This clonotype was counted many times. The rearrangement links TRBV5-4 to TRBJ2-7; D tentatively fits TRBD1 or TRBD2 (5 bases each). Per germline, CDR1 SGHNT and CDR2 YYREEE (reference sequence). The CDR3 totals 14 residues. V lost 1 base, J lost 6 bases, and 14 bases lay in between. The CDR3 DNA sequence: TGTGCCAGCAGCTTGCCGGGGCTTACCAGCGAGCAGTACTTC. Its protein product is CASSLPGLTSEQYF.

As regards this clonotype: No conserved phenylalanine or tryptophan is present at the end of the CDR3, so a read error is the likely explanation. The DNA is omitted, as the CDR3 cannot be located on it reliably, and the CDR3 follows TCRdb's listing. The chain combines TRBV6-5 with TRBJ2-3; the table gives TRBD2 as D, unverified against the DNA. A total of 15 residues make up the CDR3, ends included. The germline gives CDR1 MNHEY, CDR2 SVGAGI. Here the CDR3 reads CASSLSTGGSDTLYY.

About this clonotype itself: This may stem from a read error, because a much larger clone lies one nucleotide away. The CDR3, as DNA: TGTGCCAGCAGCCTCAGGGGAGGTGGCCCCTACAATGAGCAGTTCTTC. It translates to CASSLRGGGPYNEQFF. This chain uses TRBV7-9 with TRBJ2-1, with D perhaps matching TRBD1 or TRBD2 (6 bases each). This CDR3 has 16 amino acids. Germline CDR1 SEHNR, CDR2 FQNEAQ (reference sequence). Trimming took 5 bases from V and 2 from J, leaving 16 bases between them.

This clonotype came up once. Lacking the conserved final phenylalanine or tryptophan, this CDR3 likely reflects a read error. No DNA is shown, since the ends of the CDR3 on it are uncertain; the CDR3 is the one TCRdb lists. The rearrangement joins TRBV5-6 to TRBJ2-1; the table's D call TRBD2 went unverified against the DNA. Termini included, the CDR3 measures 17 amino acids. Germline V gene sequence: CDR1 SGHDT, CDR2 YYEEEE. This CDR3 reads CASSQILAGGVDDEQFL.

V is TRBV5-1 and J is TRBJ2-3, with TRBD1 identical over 8 bases. The CDR3 contains 20 residues. Germline V lookup: CDR1 SGHRS, CDR2 YFSETQ. Losses at the gene ends were 5 bases for V and 15 bases for J; bases not matched to a gene: 35. The CDR3 is CASRLSGGGPTLPSTDTYYF. The DNA for the CDR3 is TGCGCCAGCAGACTTTCAGGGGGCGGCCCTACGCTGCCTAGCACAGATACGTACTATTTT.

CDR3 sequence (DNA): TGTGCCAGCAGCTTGGCTGGTTACTCCTACGAGCAGTACTTC. It is translated as CASSLAGYSYEQYF. The gene calls are TRBV5-4 and TRBJ2-7; D gene ambiguous. The CDR3 is 14 amino acids. Trimming shortened V by 0 bases and J by 0 bases, and 7 bases separated the two germline ends. In germline, CDR1 is SGHNT, CDR2 YYREEE (reference sequence).

This clonotype was seen at least ten times. The chain combines TRBV28 with TRBJ2-3; the match to TRBD1 covers 7 bases. The CDR3 runs to 13 residues. V shed 6 bases, J shed 4 bases, and the junction held 4 bases outside the gene matches. CDR1 and CDR2 (germline): MDHEN, SYDVKM. The CDR3 loop is CASRMQGADTQYF. CDR3 bases: TGTGCCAGCAGAATGCAGGGGGCAGATACGCAGTATTTT.

This clonotype was picked up one time. This CDR3 fails to terminate in the conserved phenylalanine or tryptophan, so it likely reflects a read error. The rearrangement links TRBV11-2 to TRBJ2-6; possibly TRBD2 for D (5 bases). This CDR3 has 15 residues. Germline CDR1 reads SGHAT; CDR2 reads FQNNGV. CDR3 region: CVTQRPCSRANVLTI. The CDR3 region has the DNA TGTGTCACCCAGCGGCCGTGCTCTCGGGCCAACGTCCTGACTATC.

About this clonotype itself: At one of its ends the junction is not consistent with the germline gene, which may arise from a read error. V gene TRBV4-3 combines with J gene TRBJ1-6, with a tentative D call TRBD1 (6 bases). CDR3 size: 20 residues. Germline V lookup: CDR1 LGHNA, CDR2 YSLEER. The DNA of the CDR3 is TGCGCCAGCAGCCAAGATCTCCAAGGGCAGGGGTCATACTATGATTCACCCCTCCACTTT. Amino acids: CASSQDLQGQGSYYDSPLHF.

The sample holds a few counts of this clonotype. It is likely a read error, because the conserved phenylalanine at the end of the CDR3 is missing. The chain couples TRBV5-1 to TRBJ2-1; 7 nucleotides match TRBD2. V lost 2 bases to trimming and J lost 5 bases; unmatched junction nucleotides: 7. Germline V gives CDR1 SGHRS, CDR2 YFSETQ. This CDR3 is 15 amino acids long. CDR3 residues: CASSFPAGRNNEQFL. For the CDR3, the DNA is TGCGCCAGCAGCTTCCCAGCGGGAAGGAACAATGAGCAGTTCCTC.

Worth noting for this clonotype: A read error may produce the germline difference seen at one junction end. The rearrangement links TRBV12-3 or TRBV12-4 to TRBJ1-5; D remains ambiguous. The CDR3 loop spans 15 amino acids. The CDR3 nucleotides read TGTGCCAGCAGATTCGGGGTAGGTGGCCATCAGCCCCAGCATTTC. Protein: CASRFGVGGHQPQHF.

Comment on this clonotype: The junction and the germline gene differ at one end; a read error may be behind it. The gene calls are TRBV11-2 and TRBJ2-3; maybe TRBD2 (6 bases). From germline, CDR1 is SGHAT and CDR2 FQNNGV. The CDR3 runs 17 residues. CDR3 in DNA: TGTGTCAGCAGCTTAGATCCGGGGGATACAAGCACAGATACGCAGTATTTT. The encoded protein is CVSSLDPGDTSTDTQYF.

The V and J genes are TRBV29-1 and TRBJ1-1, with D uncertain. The CDR3 has 14 amino acids. V was cut by 5 bases and J by 2 bases, with 15 bases left in between. Germline assignment: CDR1 SQVTM and CDR2 ANQGSEA. CDR3 residues: CSVRPSGINTEAFF. The CDR3 nucleotides are TGCAGCGTTCGCCCGTCCGGGATAAACACTGAAGCTTTCTTT.

A word on this clonotype: One end of the junction does not line up with germline, which may come from a read error. V and J are TRBV10-3 and TRBJ2-1; 9 positions agree with TRBD2. The length of the CDR3 is 16 residues. Germline V gene data show CDR1 as ENHRY and CDR2 as SYGVKD. CDR3 nucleotides: TGTGCCATCAGCCCGGGATTAGCGGGGGACTACAATGAGCGGTTCTTC. Translation: CAISPGLAGDYNERFF.

J is TRBJ2-7 and V is TRBV29-1; no clear D gene. The CDR3 consists of 16 residues. Germline CDR1 reads SQVTM; CDR2 reads ANQGSEA. The DNA for the CDR3 is TGCAGAGCCATGACATCTGAGACCGGCATTCCCTACGAGCAGTACTTC. Its protein product is CRAMTSETGIPYEQYF.

For this clonotype: The missing conserved phenylalanine or tryptophan at the end of this CDR3 makes a read error likely. This sequence joins TRBV12-3 or TRBV12-4 and TRBJ2-1; perhaps TRBD2 as D (5 bases). This CDR3 has 13 amino acids. CDR3 coding DNA: TGTGCAAGCCTATTTGGCGGAGGCAATGAGCAGTTCTCC. Translated: CASLFGGGNEQFS.

This clonotype has a single count. One junction end does not reproduce the germline sequence, and a read error may be involved. V gene TRBV6-5 combines with J gene TRBJ2-3; 13 bases fit TRBD2. CDR3 length: 15 amino acids. Germline-derived CDR1 and CDR2 are MNHEY and SVGAGI. The CDR3: CTSNPGLAGVDTQYF. DNA for the CDR3: TGTACCAGCAACCCAGGACTAGCGGGAGTAGATACGCAGTATTTT.

A word on this clonotype: The germline gene is not matched at one end of the junction; a read error may be the cause. The DNA of the CDR3 is TGTGCCATCAAGGGGAAGCGATCCTACGAGCACTACTTC. It encodes CAIKGKRSYEHYF. The chain combines TRBV11-1 with TRBJ2-7, with a tentative D call TRBD1 (5 bases). This CDR3 has 13 residues. Germline CDR1 SGHAT, CDR2 FQDESV (reference sequence).

Turning to this clonotype: The conserved final phenylalanine or tryptophan is absent from the CDR3, which likely points to a read error. J is TRBJ1-1 and V is TRBV11-3; TRBD1 is a possible D gene (5 bases). Looked up from germline, CDR1 is SGHNT and CDR2 is YENEEA. The CDR3 is 13 residues long. For the CDR3, the DNA is TGTGCCAGCAGCACAGGTTGGAACGCTGAAGCTTTCATT. Translating gives CASSTGWNAEAFI.